The sequence of this T cell receptor (beta chain) was determined in a study of CD8 T cells in Susac syndrome. Study results and limitations: As the study acknowledged, the number of individuals in its TCR sequencing and HLA analysis was relatively small.

Notes on this clonotype: Its antigen is as yet unknown.

The controls were healthy donors who were matched for age and sex. CD8+ and CD4+ T cells were negatively isolated; TEMRA cells were FACS-enriched. The CDR3 extends over 13 amino acids. Germline V lookup: CDR1 MNHEY, CDR2 SVGAGI. J gave up 2 bases and V 8 bases, and 5 bases lay outside the gene matches. The authors reverse transcribed roughly 0.5 to 1 ug RNA with random hexamers. The authors amplified TCR beta CDR3 across 54 Vbeta and 13 Jbeta using immunoSEQ multiplex PCR. Via MiXCR, TCRdb re-called the immunoSEQ multiplex PCR reads, giving one row per CDR3 protein. The table records about 200,000 distinct CDR3 sequences, roughly 94% of them present only once.

The rearrangement links TRBV6-5 to TRBJ2-7; 8 bases match TRBD2. The TCR comes from a human donor in good health. The sequencing input was CD4+ T cells from PBMCs. The CDR3 protein is CASRAGGTYEQYF. CDR3 in DNA: TGTGCCAGCCGTGCGGGGGGCACCTACGAGCAGTACTTC.